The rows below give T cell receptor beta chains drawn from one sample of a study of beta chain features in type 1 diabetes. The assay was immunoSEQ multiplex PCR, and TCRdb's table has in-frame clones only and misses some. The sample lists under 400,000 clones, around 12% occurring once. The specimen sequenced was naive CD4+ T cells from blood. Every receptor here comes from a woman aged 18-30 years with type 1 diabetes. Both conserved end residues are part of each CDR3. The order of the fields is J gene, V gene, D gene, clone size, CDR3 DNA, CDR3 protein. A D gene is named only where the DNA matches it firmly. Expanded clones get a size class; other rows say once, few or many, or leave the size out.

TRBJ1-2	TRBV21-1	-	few	TGTGCCAGCAGCAAAGCGCTTGGGGGGGAAAGGGGTGGCTACACCTTC	CASSKALGGERGGYTF
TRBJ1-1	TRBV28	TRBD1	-	TGTGCCAGCAGTCCCGACAGGGTTGAAGCCCCATTT	CASSPDRVEAPF
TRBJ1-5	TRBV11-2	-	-	TGTGCCAGCAGCCAAAATGGACAGATACATCAGCCCCAGCATTTT	CASSQNGQIHQPQHF
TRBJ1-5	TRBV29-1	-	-	TGCAGCGTTGCCCAGGAACGCAATCAGCCCCAGCATTTT	CSVAQERNQPQHF
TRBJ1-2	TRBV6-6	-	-	TGTGCCAGCAGGTCTTATGGCTACACCTTC	CASRSYGYTF
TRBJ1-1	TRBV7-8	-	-	TGTGCCAGCAGCCCCAGCCTAGACACTGAAGCTTTCTTT	CASSPSLDTEAFF
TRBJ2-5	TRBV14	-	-	TGTGCCAGCAGCCTCCTGGCGGGGCGCGGGGAGACCCAGTACTTC	CASSLLAGRGETQYF
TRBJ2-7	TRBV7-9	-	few	TGTGCCAGCAGCCTAGCAGGAGCCTACGAGCAGTACTTC	CASSLAGAYEQYF
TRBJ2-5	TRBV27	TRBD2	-	TGTGCCAGCCGACTAGCGGGCAGACAAGAGACCCAGTACTTC	CASRLAGRQETQYF
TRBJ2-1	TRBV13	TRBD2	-	TGTGCCAGCAACAAGCGGCTAGCGGGAGACGAGCAGTTCTTC	CASNKRLAGDEQFF
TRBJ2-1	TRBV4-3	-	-	TGCGCCAGCAGCCAGATACAGGACAGTATCCATGAGCAGTTCTTC	CASSQIQDSIHEQFF
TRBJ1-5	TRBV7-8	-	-	TGTGCCAGCAGCCCCCAGCCGGGGAGATCCAATCAGCCCCAGCATTTT	CASSPQPGRSNQPQHF
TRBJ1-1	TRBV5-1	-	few	TGCGCCAGCAGCTTCAGTGGGAACACTGAAGCTTTCTTT	CASSFSGNTEAFF
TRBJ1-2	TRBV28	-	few	TGTGCCAGCCGCAGCGGGACGGCTTCTTACTATGGCTACACCTTC	CASRSGTASYYGYTF
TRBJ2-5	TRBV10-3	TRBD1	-	TGTGCCACACAAGGACAGGGCCCAGAGACCCAGTACTTC	CATQGQGPETQYF
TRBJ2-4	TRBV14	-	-	TGTGCCAGCAGCCCGATGGGGGCGGCCAAAAACATTCAGTACTTC	CASSPMGAAKNIQYF
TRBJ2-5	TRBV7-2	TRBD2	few	TGTGCCAGCAGCCCCTCCCGGACTAGCGGGAGGGCGGGGACCCAGTACTTC	CASSPSRTSGRAGTQYF
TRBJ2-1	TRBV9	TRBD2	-	TGTGCCAGCAGCGTACCGGGGGGGGCCAATGAGCAGTTCTTC	CASSVPGGANEQFF
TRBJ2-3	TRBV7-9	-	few	TGTGCCAGCAGCCCCCGCCAGGGGCCCGGCACAGATACGCAGTATTTT	CASSPRQGPGTDTQYF
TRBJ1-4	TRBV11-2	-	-	TGTGCCAGCAGCTTCCAAGACCCCAGGGAAAAACTGTTTTTT	CASSFQDPREKLFF
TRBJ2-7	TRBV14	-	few	TGTGCCAGCAGCCAACTAGACTCCTACGAGCAGTACTTC	CASSQLDSYEQYF
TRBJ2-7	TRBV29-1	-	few	TGCAGCGTTACCGGGACGGGGAGGTACGAGCAGTACTTC	CSVTGTGRYEQYF
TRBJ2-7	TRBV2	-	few	TGTGCCAGCAGTGAAATGGGCAGTTCCTACGAGCAGTACTTC	CASSEMGSSYEQYF
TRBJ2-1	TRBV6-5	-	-	TGTGCCAGCCGAAACAGGCATGAGCAGTTCTTC	CASRNRHEQFF
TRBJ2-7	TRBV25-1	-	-	TGTGCCAGCAGTGAATCAGGGGCCCACGAGCAGTACTTC	CASSESGAHEQYF
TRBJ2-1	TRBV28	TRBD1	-	TGTGCCAGCAGCCCACCTAGACAGGGGCATGAGCAGTTCTTC	CASSPPRQGHEQFF
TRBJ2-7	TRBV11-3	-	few	TGTGCCAGCAGTGGGGACACCTACGAGCAGTACTTC	CASSGDTYEQYF
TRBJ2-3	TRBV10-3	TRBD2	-	TGTGCCATCAGTGACATATCGGGACTAGCGGGGGTCGGTGGTACAGATACGCAGTATTTT	CAISDISGLAGVGGTDTQYF
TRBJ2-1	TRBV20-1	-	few	TGCAGTGCGAGCGGCGGAAATGAGCAGTTCTTC	CSASGGNEQFF
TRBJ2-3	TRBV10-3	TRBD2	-	TGTGCCATCAGTGAGTCCCGGACTAGCGGGGGGACAGATACGCAGTATTTT	CAISESRTSGGTDTQYF
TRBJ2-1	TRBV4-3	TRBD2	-	TGCGCCAGCAGACACCGCGGGGGGGGGAATGAGCAGTTCTTC	CASRHRGGGNEQFF
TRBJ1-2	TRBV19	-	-	TGTGCCAGTAGTGTCGCCGGGGACTATGGCTACACCTTC	CASSVAGDYGYTF
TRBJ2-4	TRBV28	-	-	TGTGCCAGCAAAATGGGCCTAGCCAAAAACATTCAGTACTTC	CASKMGLAKNIQYF
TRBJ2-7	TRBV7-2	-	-	TGTGCCAGCAGCTTAGAGACAGCCTCCTACGAGCAGTACTTC	CASSLETASYEQYF
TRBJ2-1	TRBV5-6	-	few	TGTGCCAGCAGCTTGGCATTAGCCAGGGATGAGCAGTTCTTC	CASSLALARDEQFF
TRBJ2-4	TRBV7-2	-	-	TGTGCCAGCAGCCCCTCGAGGGTCAAGGGTTTACACATTCAGTACTTC	CASSPSRVKGLHIQYF
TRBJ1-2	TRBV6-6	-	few	TGTGCCAGCAGCTCTGCGGCGGGGGCCTATGGCTACACCTTC	CASSSAAGAYGYTF
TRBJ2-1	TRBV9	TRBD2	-	TGTGCCAGCAGCGTAAGGGCTAGCGGGGGCGATGAGCAGTTCTTC	CASSVRASGGDEQFF
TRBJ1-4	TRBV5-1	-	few	TGCGCCAGCAGCTTGGAAGGGGGAAAACTGTTTTTT	CASSLEGGKLFF
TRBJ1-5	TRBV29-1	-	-	TGCAGCGTTGCGGTGGGGGGGGCCAATCAGCCCCAGCATTTT	CSVAVGGANQPQHF
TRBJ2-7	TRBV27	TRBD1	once	TGTGCCAGCAACAAACAGGGGTTTCGCGAGCAGTACTTC	CASNKQGFREQYF
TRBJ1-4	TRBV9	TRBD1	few	TGTGCCAGCAGCGTCGGGACAGAAGAAAAACTGTTTTTT	CASSVGTEEKLFF
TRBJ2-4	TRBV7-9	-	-	TGTGCCAGCAGCCCAGGTGACAAGTGGAACATTCAGTACTTC	CASSPGDKWNIQYF
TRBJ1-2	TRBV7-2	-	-	TGTGCCAGCAGCATCCCGGGGGGGGAGGATGGCTACACCTTC	CASSIPGGEDGYTF
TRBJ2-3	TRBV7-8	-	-	TGTGCCAGCAGCCCCGGGGGAGATACGCAGTATTTT	CASSPGGDTQYF
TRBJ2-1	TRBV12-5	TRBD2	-	TGTGCTAGTGGTTTGGTACGAGGACTAGCGGTCCCAGGGGTAGTCGGTGAGCAGTTCTTC	CASGLVRGLAVPGVVGEQFF
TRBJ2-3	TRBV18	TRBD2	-	TGTGCCAGCTCACCACGCGGGGGGCCAAACACAGATACGCAGTATTTT	CASSPRGGPNTDTQYF
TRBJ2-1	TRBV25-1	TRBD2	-	TGTGCCAGCAGCGCTCGGACTAGCGGGAGAGGTAATGAGCAGTTCTTC	CASSARTSGRGNEQFF
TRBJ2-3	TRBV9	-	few	TGTGCCAGCAGCGTAGCCGGGGATGAGGGCACAGATACGCAGTATTTT	CASSVAGDEGTDTQYF